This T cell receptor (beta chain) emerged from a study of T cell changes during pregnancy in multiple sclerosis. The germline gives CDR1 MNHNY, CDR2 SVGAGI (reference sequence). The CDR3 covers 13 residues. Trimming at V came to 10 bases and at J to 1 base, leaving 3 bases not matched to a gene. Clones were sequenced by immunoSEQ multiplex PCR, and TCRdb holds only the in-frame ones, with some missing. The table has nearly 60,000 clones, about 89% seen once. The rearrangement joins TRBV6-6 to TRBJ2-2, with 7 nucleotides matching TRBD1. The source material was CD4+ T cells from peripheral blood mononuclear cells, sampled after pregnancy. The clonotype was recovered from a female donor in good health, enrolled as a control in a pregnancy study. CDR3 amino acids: CATRDRNTGELFF. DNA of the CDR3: TGTGCCACCAGGGACAGGAACACCGGGGAGCTGTTTTTT.